The following is a T cell receptor beta chain sequence with its context. The data stem from a study of blood T cell repertoires in COVID-19. Whole-study context: The United States, Italy and Spain supplied acute and convalescent COVID-19 samples. Sample material is recorded as cDNA or gDNA derived from T cells, B-cell-depleted T cells, or PBMCs.

The authors' processing: How many nucleated cells were present was estimated from reference gene primer amplification. Here immunoSEQ multiplex PCR was the method, and the copy in TCRdb shows in-frame clones only, minus some. The DNA was the basis for D and trimming; V, J and clone size are from that table. The sample includes about 110,000 clones, 90% of them seen just once. Germline V lookup: CDR1 SGDLS, CDR2 YYNGEE. The CDR3 consists of 15 residues. Unmatched junction bases numbered 4, after V lost 1 base and J lost 4 bases. The sequenced sample was peripheral blood. This sequence joins TRBV9 and TRBJ2-1; 8 bases fit TRBD2. The sequence came from a human donor in a cohort sampled during active COVID-19. The CDR3 region has the DNA TGTGCCAGCAGCGTAAGCGGGGGCTCTTACAATGAGCAGTTCTTC. As protein: CASSVSGGSYNEQFF.